What follows are 32 T cell receptor beta chains derived from one specimen sequenced in a study of T-cell reconstitution after alpha-beta-depleted transplantation in children. This sample's TCRbeta library carried unique molecular identifier barcodes. TCRdb passed the PCR reads through MiXCR, listing each CDR3 protein once. Here the sample spans about 830,000 distinct CDR3 sequences, about 15% being singletons. The input for sequencing was PBMCs, mostly from graft donor cells, taken 360 days after TCRalphabeta/CD19-depleted stem cell transplant. The receptor source for this set is a male patient younger than 18 who had a stem cell transplant for acute lymphoblastic leukemia, so the T cells may come from the graft donor.

In this sample, this clonotype turned up a few times. The rearrangement joins TRBV7-3 to TRBJ1-1; D is unresolved. This CDR3 region has 14 residues. CDR1 SGHTA and CDR2 FQGTGA come from the germline V gene. Trimming cost V 4 bases and J 3 bases, with 12 bases left between them. CDR3 loop: CASSSGPGDTEAFF. The DNA for the CDR3 is TGTGCCAGCAGCTCGGGCCCCGGGGACACTGAAGCTTTCTTT. Supplemented by reference TRBV7-3 and TRBJ1-1, the full variable domain reads GAGVSQTPSNKVTEKGKYVELRCDPISGHTALYWYRQSLGQGPEFLIYFQGTGAADDSGLPNDRFFAVRPEGSVSTLKIQRTERGDSAVYLCASSSGPGDTEAFFGQGTRLTVV.

The gene calls are TRBV12-3 or TRBV12-4 and TRBJ2-7; D call uncertain. Trimming left V 5 bases short and J 0 bases short, with 14 bases between. The CDR3 has 15 amino acids. CDR3 bases: TGTGCCAGCAGTACCCTGCCCCTAGGCTCCTACGAGCAGTACTTC. Amino acids: CASSTLPLGSYEQYF.

This clonotype has just a few counts. The chain joins TRBV4-1 to TRBJ2-7; perhaps TRBD2 as D (5 bases). This CDR3 comprises 17 residues. The germline CDR1 and CDR2 sequences are MGHRA and YSYEKL. With 3 bases removed from V and 2 bases from J, the gap between germline ends came to 20 bases. Written as DNA, the CDR3 is TGCGCCAGCAGCCAGGACTCCCCGGGCCGTACGGCCTACGAGCAGTACTTC. Translating it yields CASSQDSPGRTAYEQYF.

This clonotype was picked up many times. V gene TRBV14 combines with J gene TRBJ2-7; no reliable D call. The V gene lost 4 bases and the J gene lost 0 bases, with 10 bases spanning the gap. CDR3 length equals 14 residues. The germline gives CDR1 SGHDN, CDR2 FVKESK. The CDR3 reads CASSPRLLSYEQYF. CDR3 sequence (DNA): TGTGCCAGCAGCCCTCGGCTCCTCTCCTACGAGCAGTACTTC. Filled out from reference TRBV14 and TRBJ2-7, the complete variable domain reads EAGVTQFPSHSVIEKGQTVTLRCDPISGHDNLYWYRRVMGKEIKFLLHFVKESKQDESGMPNNRFLAERTGGTYSTLKVQPAELEDSGVYFCASSPRLLSYEQYFGPGTRLTVT.

This clonotype occurred a few times. This chain links TRBV5-1 with TRBJ1-2, with D possibly matching TRBD1 (6 bases). V was pared by 4 bases and J by 4 bases, with 14 bases between. Germline V gene lookup returns CDR1 SGHRS and CDR2 YFSETQ. The CDR3 spans 14 residues. The CDR3 region is CASSLQGWGYGYTF. As DNA, the CDR3 is TGCGCCAGCAGCCTTCAGGGGTGGGGCTATGGCTACACCTTC.

The genes are TRBV7-6 and TRBJ2-3; 7 bases map to TRBD2. V was pared by 1 base and J by 2 bases, with 6 bases of the junction left unmatched. The germline gives CDR1 SGHVS, CDR2 FNYEAQ. The CDR3 has 16 residues. The CDR3 reads CASSLGGSGHTDTQYF. CDR3 DNA sequence: TGTGCCAGCAGCTTAGGCGGTAGCGGGCACACAGATACGCAGTATTTT.

The chain couples TRBV9 to TRBJ2-7, with 10 bases aligning to TRBD2. The CDR3 contains 15 residues. The V segment lost 4 bases and the J segment 3 bases; nucleotides outside the gene matches: 7. CDR1 and CDR2 (germline): SGDLS, YYNGEE. CDR3 protein: CASSSQREGSYEQYF. CDR3 DNA sequence: TGTGCCAGCAGCTCCCAGCGGGAGGGAAGCTACGAGCAGTACTTC.

For this clonotype: With a much larger clone just one base away, this may be a read error. The chain joins TRBV6-5 to TRBJ2-1, with D uncertain. This CDR3 region has 15 residues. CDR1 is MNHEY, CDR2 SVGAGI, per germline. V lost 2 bases, J lost 0 bases, and 8 bases lay in between. CDR3 coding DNA: TGTGCCAGCAGTTACACGGCGAGCTCCTACAATGAGCAGTTCTTC. It is translated as CASSYTASSYNEQFF.

This chain joins TRBV7-2 and TRBJ2-7; TRBD2 is a possible D gene (5 bases). Looked up from germline, CDR1 is SGHTA and CDR2 is FQGNSA. The CDR3 extends over 15 amino acids. Deletions cut 3 bases from V and 9 bases from J, with 21 bases between. The chain's CDR3 is CASSLRDPTTRGQYF. CDR3 sequence (DNA): TGTGCCAGCAGCTTGAGGGATCCTACTACGAGAGGGCAGTACTTC.

In DNA form, the CDR3 reads TGCGCCAGCAGCTTGATAACTAGCGGCTCCTACAATGAGCAGTTCTTC. Translated: CASSLITSGSYNEQFF. The chain carries TRBV5-1 and TRBJ2-1; 8 positions match TRBD2. Germline V gene sequence: CDR1 SGHRS, CDR2 YFSETQ. The CDR3 is 16 residues long. V gave up 1 base and J gave up 0 bases; unmatched junction bases: 3.

This clonotype came up many times. The CDR3 sequence is CASTPTGGAYNEQFF. The CDR3 coding sequence is TGTGCCAGCACCCCTACGGGCGGGGCCTACAATGAGCAGTTCTTC. The chain is built from TRBV3-1 and TRBJ2-1; tentative D call: TRBD2 (6 bases). The CDR3 contains 15 residues. Trimming cost V 7 bases and J 2 bases, with 15 bases left between them. Germline CDR1 and CDR2: LGHDT and YNNKEL (reference sequence).

The J gene is TRBJ2-5, the V gene TRBV24-1; D possibly corresponds to TRBD2 (5 bases). CDR3 length equals 16 residues. V was clipped by 2 bases and J by 5 bases, with 17 bases between them. The V gene's germline CDR1 is KGHDR and CDR2 SFDVKD. The CDR3, as DNA: TGTGCCACCAGTGATTCGCAAACGGGGATGGGGGAGACCCAGTACTTC. Protein: CATSDSQTGMGETQYF.

This sequence joins TRBV9 and TRBJ2-5; TRBD2 matches at 16 bases. Per the germline V gene, CDR1 is SGDLS and CDR2 is YYNGEE. V gave up 3 bases and J gave up 4 bases; unmatched junction bases: 9. This CDR3 is built from 18 residues. CDR3 in DNA: TGTGCCAGCAGCGCGCCGGGACTAGCGGGAGGGGGAGGAGAGACCCAGTACTTC. This encodes CASSAPGLAGGGGETQYF. Full variable domain (missing parts from reference TRBV9 and TRBJ2-5): DSGVTQTPKHLITATGQRVTLRCSPRSGDLSVYWYQQSLDQGLQFLIQYYNGEERAKGNILERFSAQQFPDLHSELNLSSLELGDSALYFCASSAPGLAGGGGETQYFGPGTRLLVL.

This clonotype was observed a handful of times. J is TRBJ1-1 and V is TRBV7-4; TRBD1 might be the D (6 bases). V lost 5 bases and J lost 1, with 11 bases in between. CDR1 and CDR2 (germline): SGHVT, SQSDAQ. CDR3 length: 14 residues. The CDR3, as DNA: TGTGCCAGCAGCCCCAGGGGTGAGAACACTGAAGCTTTCTTT. Translating gives CASSPRGENTEAFF.

Ten or more counts support this clonotype. V usage is TRBV6-1 and J usage is TRBJ2-1, with TRBD2 identical over 7 bases. V was clipped by 7 bases and J by 3 bases; unmatched bases: 9. CDR1 and CDR2 from the germline V gene are MNHNS and SASEGT. The CDR3 covers 15 residues. The chain's CDR3 is CASKRSGVGYNEQFF. CDR3 DNA sequence: TGTGCCAGCAAGAGGAGCGGGGTTGGCTACAATGAGCAGTTCTTC.

For this clonotype: Compared with germline, one end of the junction differs, possibly owing to a read error. The rearrangement uses TRBV20-1 and TRBJ2-1; D unclear. This CDR3 is 15 amino acids long. Looked up from germline, CDR1 is DFQATT and CDR2 is SNEGSKA (reference sequence). The CDR3 reads CGARDLGPGGNEQFF. CDR3 nucleotides: TGCGGTGCTAGAGATTTGGGCCCAGGCGGCAATGAGCAGTTCTTC.

At least ten counts were recorded for this clonotype. V gene TRBV10-3 combines with J gene TRBJ2-1, with D unclear. Per the germline V gene, CDR1 is ENHRY and CDR2 is SYGVKD. V lost 3 bases, J lost 2 bases, and 8 bases lay in between. The CDR3 covers 14 residues. CDR3: CAISDGETYNEQFF. CDR3 nucleotides: TGTGCCATCAGTGATGGGGAAACCTACAATGAGCAGTTCTTC.

The rearrangement joins TRBV12-3 or TRBV12-4 to TRBJ1-3, with 8 nucleotides matching TRBD1. This CDR3 is built from 15 residues. The V segment lost 6 bases and the J segment 0 bases; nucleotides outside the gene matches: 4. The CDR3 spells CASRPRGHSGNTIYF. In DNA, the CDR3 is TGTGCCAGCAGACCCAGGGGGCACTCTGGAAACACCATATATTTT.

The V gene is TRBV5-1, the J gene TRBJ2-1; 9 bases are a match to TRBD2. J lost 4 bases, V lost 6 bases, and 11 bases had no gene match. The CDR3 consists of 16 residues. Germline V gene sequence: CDR1 SGHRS, CDR2 YFSETQ. The CDR3: CASIPLTSGFYNEQFF. For the CDR3, the DNA is TGCGCCAGCATCCCGCTGACTAGCGGATTTTACAATGAGCAGTTCTTC.

This clonotype was seen many times. V and J are TRBV5-1 and TRBJ2-1; the match to TRBD2 covers 9 bases. CDR1 and CDR2 from the germline V gene are SGHRS and YFSETQ. CDR3 length: 15 residues. V shed 0 bases and J 7 bases; nucleotides not matched to a gene: 5. In DNA, the CDR3 is TGCGCCAGCAGCTTGGTAGCGGGAGTTAGTAATGAGCAGTTCTTC. It encodes CASSLVAGVSNEQFF. The variable domain in full, with the rest retrieved from reference TRBV5-1 and TRBJ2-1, is KAGVTQTPRYLIKTRGQQVTLSCSPISGHRSVSWYQQTPGQGLQFLFEYFSETQRNKGNFPGRFSGRQFSNSRSEMNVSTLELGDSALYLCASSLVAGVSNEQFFGPGTRLTVL.

This clonotype occurred a few times. The rearrangement uses TRBV5-1 and TRBJ2-2; D unresolved. The CDR3 runs to 14 residues. V lost 2 bases and J lost 6, with 11 bases in between. Germline-derived CDR1 and CDR2 are SGHRS and YFSETQ. CDR3 protein: CASSFFGRPGELFF. As DNA, the CDR3 is TGCGCCAGCAGCTTTTTTGGGCGGCCCGGGGAGCTGTTTTTT.

J is TRBJ1-1 and V is TRBV19; D is unclear. Germline-derived CDR1 and CDR2 are LNHDA and SQIVND (reference sequence). Trimming shortened V by 5 bases and J by 1 base, and 5 bases separated the two germline ends. This CDR3 spans 12 amino acids. This chain's CDR3 is CASSQANTEAFF. In DNA form, the CDR3 reads TGTGCCAGTAGTCAGGCGAACACTGAAGCTTTCTTT. Supplemented by reference TRBV19 and TRBJ1-1, the full variable domain reads DGGITQSPKYLFRKEGQNVTLSCEQNLNHDAMYWYRQDPGQGLRLIYYSQIVNDFQKGDIAEGYSVSREKKESFPLTVTSAQKNPTAFYLCASSQANTEAFFGQGTRLTVV.

The CDR3 sequence is CASSFRGGIYGYTF. CDR3 coding DNA: TGTGCCAGCAGTTTCAGAGGAGGGATCTATGGCTACACCTTC. J is TRBJ1-2 and V is TRBV27; D call uncertain. Trimming shortened V by 3 bases and J by 4 bases, and 12 bases separated the two germline ends. Germline CDR1 MNHEY, CDR2 SMNVEV (reference sequence). This CDR3 is 14 amino acids long.

The rearrangement joins TRBV4-1 to TRBJ2-7; TRBD2 matches at 10 bases. CDR1 and CDR2 (germline): MGHRA, YSYEKL. CDR3 size: 17 residues. V dropped 0 bases and J dropped 0; count of bases not matched to a gene: 5. CDR3 bases: TGCGCCAGCAGCCAAGACCCCCCTAGCGGGAGCTCCTACGAGCAGTACTTC. Protein: CASSQDPPSGSSYEQYF.

A few counts support this clonotype. The rearrangement links TRBV6-5 to TRBJ2-1, with TRBD1 matching over 7 bases. Trimming cost V 0 bases and J 5 bases; bases outside gene matches: 4. The CDR3 is made up of 15 amino acids. Germline V lookup: CDR1 MNHEY, CDR2 SVGAGI. The CDR3 region has the DNA TGTGCCAGCAGTTACTCTGATAGGGGGCACAATGAGCAGTTCTTC. Translating it yields CASSYSDRGHNEQFF.

The CDR3 sequence: CASKGLGEGLQETQYF. The DNA for the CDR3 is TGTGCCAGTAAGGGGCTGGGGGAGGGACTTCAAGAGACCCAGTACTTC. This rearrangement joins TRBV19 to TRBJ2-5; 7 nucleotides line up with TRBD2. The CDR3 loop spans 16 amino acids. Looked up from germline, CDR1 is LNHDA and CDR2 is SQIVND (reference sequence). Trimming cost V 7 bases and J 2 bases; bases outside gene matches: 13.

This clonotype came up many times. The CDR3 loop reads CASIPGSGEMGDTQYF. DNA for the CDR3: TGTGCCAGCATCCCCGGATCAGGGGAAATGGGAGATACGCAGTATTTT. The chain has TRBV12-3 or TRBV12-4 and TRBJ2-3; possible D gene TRBD1, 6 bases. This CDR3 spans 16 amino acids. Between the trimmed V and J ends, which lost 7 bases and 5 bases, there was a span of 22 bases.

The sample holds a few counts of this clonotype. This chain connects TRBV7-2 to TRBJ2-1; D unclear. Trimming pared 2 bases from V and 10 bases from J, leaving 9 bases between. The CDR3 has 12 amino acids. Per the germline V gene, CDR1 is SGHTA and CDR2 is FQGNSA. CDR3 bases: TGTGCCAGCAGCTTAACTCAGGCGGAGCAGTTCTTC. Its protein product is CASSLTQAEQFF.

The chain recombines TRBV6-1 with TRBJ1-2, with D possibly being TRBD1 (5 bases). The length of the CDR3 is 13 residues. V was trimmed by 6 bases and J by 1 base, leaving 9 bases between them. Per the germline V gene, CDR1 is MNHNS and CDR2 is SASEGT. The DNA of the CDR3 is TGTGCCAGCAGATGGGGGGGTAACTATGGCTACACCTTC. Protein product: CASRWGGNYGYTF.

The gene calls are TRBV6-4 and TRBJ2-4, with no clear D. This CDR3 has 19 amino acids. CDR1 and CDR2 (germline): MRHNA, SNTAGT. Trimming shortened V by 8 bases and J by 0 bases, and 26 bases separated the two germline ends. In nucleotides, the CDR3 is TGTGCCAGCCACGCCCTAGGGTTCACGGGTTCAGAAGCCAAAAACATTCAGTACTTC. It codes for CASHALGFTGSEAKNIQYF.

This clonotype was recorded once. This chain joins TRBV20-1 and TRBJ1-4; D is unclear. V was clipped by 6 bases and J by 8 bases, with 22 bases between them. The CDR3 loop spans 15 amino acids. Germline V gene sequence: CDR1 DFQATT, CDR2 SNEGSKA (reference sequence). CDR3 sequence: CSAPPGESSWEKLFF. The CDR3 nucleotides read TGCAGTGCGCCCCCAGGCGAGTCCTCTTGGGAAAAACTGTTTTTT.

A few counts support this clonotype. The chain recombines TRBV11-2 with TRBJ2-7; tentatively, D is TRBD2 (5 bases). The CDR3 runs 14 residues. Trimming removed 1 base at V and 3 bases at J, with 10 bases between. Germline values: CDR1 SGHAT, CDR2 FQNNGV. CDR3 bases: TGTGCCAGCAGCTTAGGAGTGGACTTCTACGAGCAGTACTTC. It yields the protein CASSLGVDFYEQYF.